Below, 19 T cell receptor beta chains from the same sample are listed, as sequenced in a study of spatial heterogeneity in lung cancer. One entry per CDR3 protein, called by TCRdb with MiXCR from the 5' RACE reads. The repertoire has 7,500 to 10,000 distinct CDR3 sequences, about 4% of them found once; the top ten carry roughly 20%. Time point reported: blood taken at disease recurrence. Unsorted tumor, nontumor lung tissue or cryopreserved PBMC supplied the whole RNA. Sample: PBMCs, taken at recurrence. The receptors were sampled from a female donor with early-stage non-small cell lung cancer.

Judged by abundance, this clonotype is large. Since the library was made to target alpha chains, this beta chain is a stray read and its abundance is not meaningful. The chain joins TRBV28 to TRBJ2-3; either TRBD1 or TRBD2 may fit D (6 bases each). V lost 4 bases and J lost 5, with 13 bases in between. Germline CDR1 is MDHEN and CDR2 is SYDVKM. The CDR3 is 14 residues long. CDR3 in amino acids: CASSYRGAGDTQYF. The CDR3 coding sequence is TGTGCCAGCAGTTATAGGGGGGCCGGAGATACGCAGTATTTT.

Of note for this clonotype: Germline and junction disagree at one end, which may indicate a read error. This beta chain is an unintended read in a library built for alpha chains; its size means little. The genes are TRBV9 and TRBJ2-3, with TRBD1 matching 7 bases. There are 17 residues in the CDR3. Germline CDR1 SGDLS, CDR2 YYNGEE. The CDR3 sequence is CASSHTPATGNTDTQYF. The CDR3 nucleotides are TGTGCCAGCAGCCATACTCCGGCGACAGGGAACACAGATACTCAGTATTTT. The full variable domain, with the rest looked up from reference TRBV9 and TRBJ2-3, is DSGVTQTPKHLITATGQRVTLRCSPRSGDLSVYWYQQSLDQGLQFLIQYYNGEERAKGNILERFSAQQFPDLHSELNLSSLELGDSALYFCASSHTPATGNTDTQYFGPGTRLTVL.

This clonotype has at least ten counts. The library was designed around alpha chains, so this beta chain is a stray read whose abundance carries little weight. The chain is built from TRBV28 and TRBJ2-3; D is ambiguous. V was shortened by 7 bases and J by 4 bases, with 18 bases between the two germline ends. CDR1 and CDR2 from the germline V gene are MDHEN and SYDVKM. The CDR3 is made up of 15 amino acids. The chain's CDR3 is CASTSNGVHADTQYF. The CDR3 DNA is TGTGCCAGCACCTCGAATGGGGTCCACGCAGATACGCAGTATTTT.

This clonotype was recorded many times. This beta chain slipped into a library made for alpha chains as a stray read, so its size is not meaningful. This chain joins TRBV28 and TRBJ2-2; D is unclear. Germline CDR1 reads MDHEN; CDR2 reads SYDVKM. The CDR3 has 15 amino acids. V was cut by 3 bases and J by 3 bases, with 11 bases left in between. Here the CDR3 DNA reads TGTGCCAGCAGTTTGACCCGATTTTACACCGGGGAGCTGTTTTTT. This gives the protein CASSLTRFYTGELFF.

This clonotype showed up many times. This beta chain was picked up by a library intended for alpha chains and is off target, so its count carries little meaning. This chain joins TRBV27 and TRBJ1-5; D is undetermined. CDR3 size: 16 residues. V lost 7 bases, J lost 0 bases, and 16 bases lay in between. Germline V lookup: CDR1 MNHEY, CDR2 SMNVEV (reference sequence). The CDR3 is CASTVFRQISNQPQHF. In DNA form, the CDR3 reads TGTGCCAGCACCGTTTTTAGGCAAATTAGCAATCAGCCCCAGCATTTT.

There are many counts of this clonotype. This beta chain is off target for a library built for alpha chains, so its abundance means little. The chain has TRBV10-3 and TRBJ1-1, with D possibly matching TRBD1 (6 bases). Germline V lookup: CDR1 ENHRY, CDR2 SYGVKD. V was cut by 8 bases and J by 0 bases, with 10 bases left in between. The CDR3 covers 13 residues. In DNA, the CDR3 is TGTGCCATCCAGGGACACTTGAACACTGAAGCTTTCTTT. As protein: CAIQGHLNTEAFF.

This clonotype was counted many times. A library prepared for alpha chains yielded this beta chain as an off-target read; its size is of little meaning. This chain connects TRBV18 to TRBJ2-1; a weak D match, TRBD2 (6 bases). CDR1 is KGHSH, CDR2 LQKENI, per germline. This CDR3 region has 16 residues. V lost 3 bases and J 0 bases, leaving 12 bases between the germline ends. CDR3 protein: CASSPVDYSSYNEQFF. CDR3 nucleotides: TGTGCCAGCTCACCGGTGGACTACTCCTCCTACAATGAGCAGTTCTTC.

This clonotype was picked up many times. This beta chain is a stray read from a library made for alpha chains; its abundance is not meaningful. The chain is built from TRBV12-3 or TRBV12-4 and TRBJ2-3, with TRBD1 as a possible D gene (6 bases). The CDR3 contains 17 residues. The V and J ends lost 5 bases and 0 bases respectively, with 18 bases between them. The DNA of the CDR3 is TGTGCCAGCAGTCTAGGACAGATACCGTTGAGCACAGATACGCAGTATTTT. It translates to CASSLGQIPLSTDTQYF.

In its sample, this clonotype was seen a few times. Since the library was made to target alpha chains, this beta chain is a stray read and its abundance is not meaningful. This rearrangement joins TRBV5-6 to TRBJ1-1; possibly TRBD1 for D (6 bases). The germline V gene encodes CDR1 SGHDT and CDR2 YYEEEE. The CDR3 runs 16 residues. Between the trimmed V and J ends, which lost 2 bases and 1 base, there was a span of 15 bases. The CDR3 spells CASSFQPGHGNTEAFF. DNA of the CDR3: TGTGCCAGCAGCTTTCAACCGGGACACGGGAACACTGAAGCTTTCTTT.

This clonotype has ten or more counts. This beta chain appears as a stray read in a library generated for alpha chains; its size is not informative. The gene calls are TRBV28 and TRBJ2-7; 8 bases map to TRBD2. The CDR3 runs to 12 residues. Germline V lookup: CDR1 MDHEN, CDR2 SYDVKM. With V trimmed by 2 bases and J by 7 bases, 1 base remained unmatched. CDR3 in amino acids: CASSLAGGEQYF. In DNA form, the CDR3 reads TGTGCCAGCAGTTTAGCGGGGGGAGAGCAGTACTTC.

This clonotype appeared many times. The size of this beta chain means little, since it is a stray read in a library made for alpha chains. This sequence joins TRBV7-2 and TRBJ2-2; TRBD2 is a possible D gene (6 bases). Germline loops: CDR1 SGHTA, CDR2 FQGNSA. V lost 1 base to trimming and J lost 4 bases, with 16 bases between them. The CDR3 is made up of 17 amino acids. The CDR3 spells CASSLVPQTSSTGELFF. The CDR3 coding sequence is TGTGCCAGCAGCTTAGTACCGCAGACTAGTTCCACCGGGGAGCTGTTTTTT.

This clonotype was detected ten times or more. Because the library targeted alpha chains, this beta chain is an off-target read whose size means little. The rearrangement uses TRBV21-1 and TRBJ1-5; the D call in the table, TRBD1, was not verified against the DNA. TRBV21-1 is shown as a pseudogene. The CDR3 loop spans 16 amino acids. CDR3 coding DNA: TGTGCCAGCAGCAAGGCCGACAGGGGTTGCAATCAGCCCCAGCATTTT. Protein product: CASSKADRGCNQPQHF.

Many counts were recorded for this clonotype. This beta chain was picked up by a library intended for alpha chains and is off target, so its count carries little meaning. This chain uses TRBV10-1 with TRBJ2-7, with no clear D. V lost 0 bases, J lost 7 bases, and 16 bases lay in between. The CDR3 is 15 amino acids. CDR1 WNHNN and CDR2 SYGVQD come from the germline V gene (reference sequence). CDR3 amino acids: CASSESSVPGVEQYF. The CDR3 nucleotides are TGCGCCAGCAGTGAGTCGTCAGTACCCGGTGTAGAGCAGTACTTC.

By proportion, this clonotype is medium-sized. Sequence at one end of the junction differs from germline and may be a read error. The library was designed around alpha chains, so this beta chain is a stray read whose abundance carries little weight. CDR3 nucleotide sequence: TGTGCCAGCAGCCTCAGGCCGGGACAGGGGATGATGGACTTC. Encoded protein: CASSLRPGQGMMDF. J is TRBJ2-4 and V is TRBV7-2, with TRBD1 matching 10 bases. Germline V CDR1 and CDR2: SGHTA, FQGNSA. The CDR3 has 14 amino acids.

The sample holds many counts of this clonotype. The library was built for alpha chains, so this beta chain is an off-target read and its size means little. The chain recombines TRBV10-2 with TRBJ2-4; possibly TRBD2 for D (5 bases). This CDR3 is built from 17 residues. Trimming cost V 6 bases and J 0 bases, with 18 bases left between them. Per germline, CDR1 WSHSY and CDR2 SAAADI. CDR3 DNA: TGCGCCAGCAGGGAAAACGGGAACCCTCTAGCCAAAAACATTCAGTACTTC. Amino acid sequence: CASRENGNPLAKNIQYF.

This clonotype was detected ten times or more. This beta chain appears as a stray read in a library generated for alpha chains; its size is not informative. The chain links TRBV5-5 to TRBJ2-2; tentative D call: TRBD1 (5 bases). The germline V gene has CDR1 SGHKS and CDR2 YYEKEE (reference sequence). The CDR3 runs 14 residues. Deletions cut 0 bases from V and 5 bases from J, with 8 bases between. The chain's CDR3 is CASSLVSGTGELFF. The CDR3 region has the DNA TGTGCCAGCAGCTTGGTATCAGGGACCGGGGAGCTGTTTTTT.

This clonotype appeared a few times. A library made for alpha chains picked up this beta chain off target, so its size means little. This rearrangement joins TRBV7-2 to TRBJ2-3; 8 bases fit TRBD1. The CDR3 spans 16 residues. V shed 0 bases and J 4 bases; nucleotides not matched to a gene: 6. Germline V gives CDR1 SGHTA, CDR2 FQGNSA. Here the CDR3 DNA reads TGTGCCAGCAGCTTAGCTCCGGCAGGGGGCGCAGATACGCAGTATTTT. Translating it yields CASSLAPAGGADTQYF. The whole variable domain, remainder taken from reference TRBV7-2 and TRBJ2-3, is GAGVSQSPSNKVTEKGKDVELRCDPISGHTALYWYRQSLGQGLEFLIYFQGNSAPDKSGLPSDRFSAERTGGSVSTLTIQRTQQEDSAVYLCASSLAPAGGADTQYFGPGTRLTVL.

This clonotype appeared many times. The library was built for alpha chains, so this beta chain is an off-target read and its size means little. This rearrangement joins TRBV18 to TRBJ1-2; 8 nucleotides agree with TRBD1. Germline V gene data show CDR1 as KGHSH and CDR2 as LQKENI. CDR3 length: 17 residues. Trimming took 2 bases from V and 6 from J; bases not matched to a gene: 14. CDR3 loop: CASSPRNGQGDGDGYTF. The DNA for the CDR3 is TGTGCCAGCTCACCAAGAAACGGACAGGGCGACGGTGATGGCTACACCTTC.

In its sample, this clonotype ranks as medium-sized. This beta chain turned up in a library designed for alpha chains; as an off-target read, its abundance says little. J is TRBJ2-2 and V is TRBV5-5, with 8 bases lining up with TRBD2. The V gene end was trimmed by 7 bases and the J gene end by 4 bases; junction bases not matched to a gene: 12. The germline gives CDR1 SGHKS, CDR2 YYEKEE (reference sequence). The CDR3 contains 16 residues. The CDR3 region is CASVSRGGSPTGELFF. Written as DNA, the CDR3 is TGTGCCAGCGTCTCTCGGGGGGGCTCTCCCACCGGGGAGCTGTTTTTT.